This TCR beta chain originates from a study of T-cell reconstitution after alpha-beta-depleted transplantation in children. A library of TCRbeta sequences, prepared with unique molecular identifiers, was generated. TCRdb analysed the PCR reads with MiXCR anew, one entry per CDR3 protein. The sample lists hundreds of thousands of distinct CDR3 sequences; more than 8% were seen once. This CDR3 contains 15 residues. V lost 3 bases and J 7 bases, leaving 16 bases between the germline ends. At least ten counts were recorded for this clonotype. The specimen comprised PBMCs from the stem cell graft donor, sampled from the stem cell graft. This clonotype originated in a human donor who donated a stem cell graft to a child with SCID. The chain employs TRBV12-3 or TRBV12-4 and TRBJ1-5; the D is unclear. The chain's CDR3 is CASSFGGPGNQPQHF. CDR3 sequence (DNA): TGTGCCAGCAGTTTCGGAGGACCTGGTAACCAGCCCCAGCATTTT.